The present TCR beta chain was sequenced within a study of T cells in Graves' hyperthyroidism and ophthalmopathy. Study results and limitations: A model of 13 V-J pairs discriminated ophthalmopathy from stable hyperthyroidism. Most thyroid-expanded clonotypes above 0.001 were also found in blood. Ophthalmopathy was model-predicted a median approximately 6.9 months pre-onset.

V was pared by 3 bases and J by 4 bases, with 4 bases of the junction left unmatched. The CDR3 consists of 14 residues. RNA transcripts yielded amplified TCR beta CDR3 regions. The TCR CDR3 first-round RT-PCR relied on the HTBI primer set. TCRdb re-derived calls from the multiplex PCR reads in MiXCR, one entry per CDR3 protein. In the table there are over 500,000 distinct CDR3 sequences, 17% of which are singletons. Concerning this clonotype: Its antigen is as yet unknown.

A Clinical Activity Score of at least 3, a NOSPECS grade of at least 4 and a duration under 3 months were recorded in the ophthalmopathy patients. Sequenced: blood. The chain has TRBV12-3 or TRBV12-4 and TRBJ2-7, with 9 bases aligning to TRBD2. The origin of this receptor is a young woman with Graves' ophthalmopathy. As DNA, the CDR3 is TGTGCCAGCAGTTTTGGCGGGGGGGAGTACGAGCAGTACTTC. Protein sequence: CASSFGGGEYEQYF.